Listed here are 6 T cell receptor beta chains from one sample, sequenced in a study of CD8 T cells in Susac syndrome. The authors reverse transcribed roughly 0.5 to 1 ug RNA with random hexamers. MiXCR, applied by TCRdb to the immunoSEQ multiplex PCR reads, yields one record per CDR3 protein. In the table there are 150,000 to 200,000 distinct CDR3 sequences, 90% to 95% of which are singletons. Sequencing used CD4+ T cells from PBMCs. The source of these receptors is a human donor in good health.

This clonotype was counted between two and nine times. V gene TRBV5-6 combines with J gene TRBJ2-2; 8 nucleotides align to TRBD1. The V and J ends lost 4 bases and 1 base, in that order; junction bases with no gene match: 3. This CDR3 is 15 amino acids long. From germline, CDR1 is SGHDT and CDR2 YYEEEE. CDR3: CASSPQGVNTGELFF. As DNA, the CDR3 is TGTGCCAGCAGCCCACAGGGGGTGAACACCGGGGAGCTGTTTTTT.

For the CDR3, the DNA is TGTGCCATCAGCCTTGACCAAGAGACCCAGTACTTC. Translating it yields CAISLDQETQYF. The rearrangement joins TRBV10-3 to TRBJ2-5; D is undetermined. This CDR3 region has 12 residues. Trimming took 6 bases from V and 0 from J, leaving 5 bases between them. Germline assignment: CDR1 ENHRY and CDR2 SYGVKD.

The chain uses TRBV20-1 and TRBJ2-7; D is possibly TRBD1 or TRBD2 (6 bases each). The V gene's germline CDR1 is DFQATT and CDR2 SNEGSKA (reference sequence). Trimming cost V 6 bases and J 3 bases, with 9 bases left between them. The CDR3 spans 11 residues. The CDR3 loop reads CSAKGGYEQYF. CDR3 bases: TGCAGTGCCAAGGGGGGCTACGAGCAGTACTTC.

The rearrangement links TRBV28 to TRBJ2-1; possibly TRBD2 for D (6 bases). V was clipped by 5 bases and J by 5 bases, with 16 bases between them. Germline CDR1 is MDHEN and CDR2 is SYDVKM. The CDR3 has 15 amino acids. The CDR3 coding sequence is TGTGCCAGCAGTCCGACTAGGGTTTCCCACAATGAGCAGTTCTTC. Translating it yields CASSPTRVSHNEQFF.

V is TRBV7-9 and J is TRBJ1-1; no clear D. The CDR3 runs 12 residues. Germline V gene sequence: CDR1 SEHNR, CDR2 FQNEAQ (reference sequence). The germline V and J ends were trimmed by 3 bases and 3 bases, with 5 bases remaining between them. This CDR3 is CASSLYHTEAFF. The CDR3 region has the DNA TGTGCCAGCAGCTTGTATCACACTGAAGCTTTCTTT.

The chain couples TRBV18 to TRBJ2-7, with TRBD1 as a possible D gene (5 bases). V lost 0 bases to trimming and J lost 2 bases, with 11 bases between them. The CDR3 contains 15 residues. CDR1 is KGHSH and CDR2 is LQKENI in the germline V gene. DNA of the CDR3: TGTGCCAGCTCACCACCGTCCAGGGCGACCTACGAGCAGTACTTC. It codes for CASSPPSRATYEQYF.